This TCR beta chain stems from a study of a mutant IDH1 vaccine in newly diagnosed glioma. Time point: week 47, end of study. Vaccinated patients received 300 ug of mutant IDH1 20-mer peptide per dose, with topical imiquimod. This table comes from immunoSEQ multiplex PCR, and its TCRdb copy is limited to in-frame clones, with some not included. The data show about 56,000 clones, around 83% seen once. The CDR3 consists of 14 residues. Germline loops: CDR1 SNHLY, CDR2 FYNNEI. Trimming pared 11 bases from V and 9 bases from J, leaving 23 bases between. Study-level points and caveats: The study observed vaccine-induced immune responses in 85% to 95% of patients.

With regard to this clone: Antigen specificity is unknown.

The chain carries TRBV2 and TRBJ2-1; no firm D call. The material sequenced was PBMCs, taken from a glioma patient whose treatment included an IDH1 peptide vaccine. The receptor comes from a woman in her 50s with glioma. The CDR3 reads CASPRTPSRGEQFF. CDR3 in DNA: TGTGCCTCGCCACGGACCCCTTCTCGCGGTGAGCAGTTCTTC.